This T cell receptor beta chain appears in the sequencing data of a study of radiation and T cells in renal cell carcinoma. Overall study context: Nephrectomy followed 15 Gy stereotactic body radiation by 4 weeks.

Measured with immunoSEQ multiplex PCR; TCRdb has only the in-frame clones, and not every one. The sample holds fewer than 150,000 clones, 88% seen once. This clone turned up a few times. The time point here: blood 2 weeks post-SBRT. Treatment noted: 15 Gy SBRT to primary tumor, nephrectomy 4 weeks later. V lost 2 bases, J lost 1 base, and 5 bases lay in between. The germline V gene has CDR1 MNHNY and CDR2 SVGAGI (reference sequence). This CDR3 contains 13 residues. The chain combines TRBV6-6 with TRBJ1-1; D might be TRBD1 (5 bases). The material sequenced was blood, taken from a patient whose treatment included radiotherapy and nephrectomy. The TCR sequence derives from an older woman with renal cell carcinoma. The CDR3, as DNA: TGTGCCAGCAGTTACGGGGGGAACACTGAAGCTTTCTTT. Encoded protein: CASSYGGNTEAFF.